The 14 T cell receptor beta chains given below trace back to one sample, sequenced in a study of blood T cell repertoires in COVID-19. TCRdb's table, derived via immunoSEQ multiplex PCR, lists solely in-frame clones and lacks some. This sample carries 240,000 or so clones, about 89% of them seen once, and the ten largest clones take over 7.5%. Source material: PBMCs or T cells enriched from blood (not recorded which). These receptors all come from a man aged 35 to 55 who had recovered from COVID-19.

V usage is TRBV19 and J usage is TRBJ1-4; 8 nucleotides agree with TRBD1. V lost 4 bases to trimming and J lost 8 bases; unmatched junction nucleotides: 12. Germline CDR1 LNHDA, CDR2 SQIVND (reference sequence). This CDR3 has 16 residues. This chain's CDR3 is CASSTAPRGPGEKLFF. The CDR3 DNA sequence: TGTGCCAGTAGTACCGCGCCCAGGGGGCCTGGAGAAAAACTGTTTTTT.

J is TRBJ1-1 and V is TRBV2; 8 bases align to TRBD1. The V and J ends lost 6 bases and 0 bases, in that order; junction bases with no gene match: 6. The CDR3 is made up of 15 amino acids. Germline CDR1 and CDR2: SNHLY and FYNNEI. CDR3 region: CASRPGQGVNTEAFF. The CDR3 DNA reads TGTGCCAGCAGACCAGGACAGGGTGTGAACACTGAAGCTTTCTTT. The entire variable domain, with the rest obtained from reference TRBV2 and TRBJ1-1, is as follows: EPEVTQTPSHQVTQMGQEVILRCVPISNHLYFYWYRQILGQKVEFLVSFYNNEISEKSEIFDDQFSVERPDGSNFTLKIRSTKLEDSAMYFCASRPGQGVNTEAFFGQGTRLTVV.

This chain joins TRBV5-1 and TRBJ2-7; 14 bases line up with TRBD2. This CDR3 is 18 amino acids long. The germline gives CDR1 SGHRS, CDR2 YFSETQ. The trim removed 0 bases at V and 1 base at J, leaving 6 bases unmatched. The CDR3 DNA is TGCGCCAGCAGCTTGGTAATGGGACTAGCGGGAGATTCCTACGAGCAGTACTTC. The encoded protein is CASSLVMGLAGDSYEQYF.

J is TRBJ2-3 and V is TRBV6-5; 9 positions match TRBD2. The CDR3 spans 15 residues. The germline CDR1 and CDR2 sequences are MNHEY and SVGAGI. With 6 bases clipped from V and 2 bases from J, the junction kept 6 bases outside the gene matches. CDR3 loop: CASSRLAADTDTQYF. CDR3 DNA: TGTGCCAGCAGCAGACTAGCGGCTGACACAGATACGCAGTATTTT.

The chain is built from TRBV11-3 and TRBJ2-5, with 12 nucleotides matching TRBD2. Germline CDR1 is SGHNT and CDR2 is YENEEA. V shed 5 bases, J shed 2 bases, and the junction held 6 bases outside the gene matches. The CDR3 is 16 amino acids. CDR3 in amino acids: CASSASLAGGQETQYF. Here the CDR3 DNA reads TGTGCCAGCAGCGCCTCACTAGCGGGGGGACAAGAGACCCAGTACTTC.

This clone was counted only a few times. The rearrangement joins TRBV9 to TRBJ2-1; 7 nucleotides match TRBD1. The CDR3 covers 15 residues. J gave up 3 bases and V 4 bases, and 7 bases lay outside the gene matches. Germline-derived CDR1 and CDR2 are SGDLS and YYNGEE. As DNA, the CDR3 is TGTGCCAGCAGCCAACGGGGACAGTACTACAATGAGCAGTTCTTC. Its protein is CASSQRGQYYNEQFF.

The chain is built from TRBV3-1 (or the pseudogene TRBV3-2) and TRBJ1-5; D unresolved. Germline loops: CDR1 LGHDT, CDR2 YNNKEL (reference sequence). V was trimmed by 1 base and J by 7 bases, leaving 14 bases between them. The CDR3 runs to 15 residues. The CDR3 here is CASSQVSGVVQPQHF. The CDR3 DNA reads TGTGCCAGCAGCCAAGTTTCCGGGGTTGTACAGCCCCAGCATTTT.

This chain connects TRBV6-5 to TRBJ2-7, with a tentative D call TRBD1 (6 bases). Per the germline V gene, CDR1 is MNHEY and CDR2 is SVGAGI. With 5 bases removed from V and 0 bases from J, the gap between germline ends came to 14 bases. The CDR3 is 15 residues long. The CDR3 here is CASSNGQYSSYEQYF. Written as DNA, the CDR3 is TGTGCCAGCAGTAACGGACAGTACAGCTCCTACGAGCAGTACTTC.

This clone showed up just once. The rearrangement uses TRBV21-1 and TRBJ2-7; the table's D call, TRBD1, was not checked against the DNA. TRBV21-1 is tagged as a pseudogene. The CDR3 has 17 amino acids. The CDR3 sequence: CASSKALGQGPSYEQYF. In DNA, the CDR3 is TGTGCCAGCAGCAAAGCGCTAGGACAGGGGCCCTCCTACGAGCAGTACTTC.

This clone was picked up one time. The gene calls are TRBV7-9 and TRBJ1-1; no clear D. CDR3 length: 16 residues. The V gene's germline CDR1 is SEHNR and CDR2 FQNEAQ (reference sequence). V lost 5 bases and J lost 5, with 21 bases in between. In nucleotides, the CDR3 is TGTGCCAGCAGCCCCCGCCGGGTCATAGAGTTAACTGAAGCTTTCTTT. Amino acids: CASSPRRVIELTEAFF.

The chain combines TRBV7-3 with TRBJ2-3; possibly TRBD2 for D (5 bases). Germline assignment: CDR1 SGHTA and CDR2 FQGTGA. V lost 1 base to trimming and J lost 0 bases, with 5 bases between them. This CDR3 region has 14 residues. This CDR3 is CASSLSGSTDTQYF. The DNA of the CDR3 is TGTGCCAGCAGCTTAAGCGGGAGCACAGATACGCAGTATTTT.

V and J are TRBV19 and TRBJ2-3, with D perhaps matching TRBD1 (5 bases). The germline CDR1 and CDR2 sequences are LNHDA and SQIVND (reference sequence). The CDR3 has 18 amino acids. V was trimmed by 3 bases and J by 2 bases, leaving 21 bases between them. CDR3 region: CASSITGTQLILTDTQYF. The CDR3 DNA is TGTGCCAGTAGTATCACAGGAACGCAACTTATACTCACAGATACGCAGTATTTT.

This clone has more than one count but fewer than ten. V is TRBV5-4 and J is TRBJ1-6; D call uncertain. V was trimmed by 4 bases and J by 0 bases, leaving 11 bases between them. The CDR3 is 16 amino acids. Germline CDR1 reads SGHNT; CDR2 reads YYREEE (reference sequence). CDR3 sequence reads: CASSGNPGSYNSPLHF. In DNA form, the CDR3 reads TGTGCCAGCAGCGGCAACCCGGGCTCCTATAATTCACCCCTCCACTTT.

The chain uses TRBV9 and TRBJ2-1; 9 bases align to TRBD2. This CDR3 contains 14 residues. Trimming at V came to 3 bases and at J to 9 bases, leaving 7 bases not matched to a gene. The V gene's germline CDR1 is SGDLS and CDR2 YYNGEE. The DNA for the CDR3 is TGTGCCAGCAGCGCCGGGACTAGCATTGGTGAGCAGTTCTTC. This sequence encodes CASSAGTSIGEQFF.